This TCR beta chain was documented in a study of T-cell reconstitution after alpha-beta-depleted transplantation in children. The TCRbeta library was prepared with unique molecular identifiers. MiXCR was run by TCRdb on the PCR reads, yielding one entry per CDR3 protein. This sample has 700,000 to 950,000 distinct CDR3 sequences; around 17% occur once, and the top ten carry around 4.5%. On this clonotype itself: What it recognizes is unknown.

Broader study findings: In some patients, recipient T cells and intrathymic progenitors surviving conditioning explained high day-60 diversity. Several hundred rapidly expanded clones from non-depleted graft cells reportedly supplied alpha-beta T cells about two months post-transplant. T-cell numbers and diversity, one year after transplant, stemmed largely from T cells that were newly produced.

Trimming at V came to 6 bases and at J to 1 base, leaving 4 bases not matched to a gene. This CDR3 contains 14 residues. The chain has TRBV12-3 or TRBV12-4 and TRBJ2-5; 8 positions agree with TRBD1. The clonotype originates from a male patient between 10 and 17 years old who had a stem cell transplant for acute lymphoblastic leukemia, so the T cells may come from the graft donor. The specimen was PBMCs, mostly from graft donor cells, collected 360 days after TCRalphabeta/CD19-depleted stem cell transplant. DNA of the CDR3: TGTGCCAGCAGCTGGACAGGGCTCCAAGAGACCCAGTACTTC. It encodes CASSWTGLQETQYF.